The following is a T cell receptor beta chain sequence with its context. Its matching antigen is unknown. The TCR beta cDNA libraries carried unique molecular identifiers. A population of roughly 0.9 to 11 million T cells gave rise to roughly 0.5 million cDNA molecules. TCRdb independently ran MiXCR on the PCR reads; one entry per CDR3 protein. The table shows some 890,000 distinct CDR3 sequences, with roughly 50% occurring only once. CDR1 SGHDT and CDR2 YYEEEE come from the germline V gene. CDR3 length equals 14 residues. V gave up 3 bases and J gave up 6 bases, with 13 bases separating them. The sample comes from a study of post-analysis software for immune sequencing data. Study-wide background: There were relapsing-remitting, secondary progressive and progressive-relapsing multiple sclerosis among the disease courses included. General study points: The F measure placed samples prepared in the same batch into strongly shared clusters. Elevated frequency relative to controls characterized roughly five TRBV segments in patients, TRBV5-6, TRBV5-1 and TRBV20-1 among them. Comparison with controls showed significantly lower normalized Chao1 diversity in multiple sclerosis patients.

The receptor comes from a girl aged 10 to 17 with multiple sclerosis. Sequencing was done on a sample of blood. The chain couples TRBV5-6 to TRBJ1-5; perhaps TRBD1 as D (6 bases). CDR3 in DNA: TGTGCCAGCAGCTCCAGGGGAGTGGGTCAGCCCCAGCATTTT. Translated, it gives CASSSRGVGQPQHF.